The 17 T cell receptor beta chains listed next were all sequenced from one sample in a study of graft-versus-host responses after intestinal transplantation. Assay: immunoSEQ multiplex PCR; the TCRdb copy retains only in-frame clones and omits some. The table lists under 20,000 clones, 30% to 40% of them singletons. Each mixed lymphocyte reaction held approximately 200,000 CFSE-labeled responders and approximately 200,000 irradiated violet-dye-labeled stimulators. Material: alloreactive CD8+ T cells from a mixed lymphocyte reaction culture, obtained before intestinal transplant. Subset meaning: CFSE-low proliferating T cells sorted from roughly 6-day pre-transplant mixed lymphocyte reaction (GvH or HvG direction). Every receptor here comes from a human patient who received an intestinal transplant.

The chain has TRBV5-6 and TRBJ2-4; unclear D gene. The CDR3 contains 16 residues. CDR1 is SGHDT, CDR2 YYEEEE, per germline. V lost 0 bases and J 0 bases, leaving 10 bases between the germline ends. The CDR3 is CASSLARLLAKNIQYF. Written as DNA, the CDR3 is TGTGCCAGCAGCTTGGCCCGGTTACTAGCCAAAAACATTCAGTACTTC.

CDR3 nucleotides: TGTGCCAGCAGCTCGGGACTAGCGGGCCTATCCCCCCAGACAGATACGCAGTATTTT. Its translation: CASSSGLAGLSPQTDTQYF. The chain carries TRBV13 and TRBJ2-3; TRBD2 matches 12 bases. CDR3 length: 19 amino acids. Trimming removed 4 bases from V and 3 bases from J; junction bases left unmatched: 14. Looked up from germline, CDR1 is PRHDT and CDR2 is FYEKMQ (reference sequence).

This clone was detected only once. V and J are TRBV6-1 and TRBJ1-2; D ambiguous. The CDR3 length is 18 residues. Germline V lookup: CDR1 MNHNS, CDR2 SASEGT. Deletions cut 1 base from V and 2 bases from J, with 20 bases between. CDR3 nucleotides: TGTGCCAGCAGTGAAGATATGGCAAATCTTGACGAAAACTATGGCTACACCTTC. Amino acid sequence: CASSEDMANLDENYGYTF.

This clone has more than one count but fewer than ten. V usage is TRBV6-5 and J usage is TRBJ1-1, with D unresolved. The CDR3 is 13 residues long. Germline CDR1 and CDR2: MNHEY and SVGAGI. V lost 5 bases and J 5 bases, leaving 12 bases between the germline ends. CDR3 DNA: TGTGCCAGCAGTGAAGGGTTGACGACTGAAGCTTTCTTT. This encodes CASSEGLTTEAFF.

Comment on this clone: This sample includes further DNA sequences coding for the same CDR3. CDR3: CASSYGGGYEQYF. The DNA of the CDR3 is TGTGCCAGCAGTTATGGGGGGGGATACGAGCAGTACTTC. V and J are TRBV27 and TRBJ2-7; 7 nucleotides align to TRBD2. Trimming removed 4 bases from V and 4 bases from J; junction bases left unmatched: 4. This CDR3 region has 13 residues. Germline V gene sequence: CDR1 MNHEY, CDR2 SMNVEV (reference sequence).

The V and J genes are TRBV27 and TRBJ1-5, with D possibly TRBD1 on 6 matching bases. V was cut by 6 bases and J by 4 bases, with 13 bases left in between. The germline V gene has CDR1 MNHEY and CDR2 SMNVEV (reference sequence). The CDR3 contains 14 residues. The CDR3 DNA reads TGTGCCAGCAGACTCACAGGGTCGAATCAGCCCCAGCATTTT. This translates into CASRLTGSNQPQHF.

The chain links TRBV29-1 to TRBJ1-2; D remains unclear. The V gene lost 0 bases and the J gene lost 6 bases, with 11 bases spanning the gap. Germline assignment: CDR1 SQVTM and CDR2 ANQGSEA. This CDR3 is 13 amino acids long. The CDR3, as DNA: TGCAGCGTTGAAGATCGGGTTCGAGATGGCTACACCTTC. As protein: CSVEDRVRDGYTF.

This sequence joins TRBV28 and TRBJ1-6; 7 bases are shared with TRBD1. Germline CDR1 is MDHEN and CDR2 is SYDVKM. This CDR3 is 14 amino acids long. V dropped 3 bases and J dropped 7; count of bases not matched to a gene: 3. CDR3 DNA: TGTGCCAGCAGTTTGACAGGGAGGAATTCACCCCTCCACTTT. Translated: CASSLTGRNSPLHF.

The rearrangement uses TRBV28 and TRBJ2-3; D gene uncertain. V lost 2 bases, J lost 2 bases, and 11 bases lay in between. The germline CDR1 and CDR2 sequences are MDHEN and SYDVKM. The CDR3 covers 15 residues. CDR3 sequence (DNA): TGTGCCAGCAGTTTAGAACAATCGGCCACAGATACGCAGTATTTT. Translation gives CASSLEQSATDTQYF.

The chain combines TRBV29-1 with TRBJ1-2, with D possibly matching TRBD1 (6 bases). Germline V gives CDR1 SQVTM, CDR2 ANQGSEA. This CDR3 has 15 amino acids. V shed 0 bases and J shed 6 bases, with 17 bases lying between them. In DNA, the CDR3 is TGCAGCGTTGAAGATCCAGGGGCGTATATCGATGGCTACACCTTC. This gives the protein CSVEDPGAYIDGYTF.

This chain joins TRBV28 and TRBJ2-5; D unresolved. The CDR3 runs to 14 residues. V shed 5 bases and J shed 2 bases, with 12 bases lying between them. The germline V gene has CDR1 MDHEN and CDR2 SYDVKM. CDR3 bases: TGTGCCAGCAGTCGCCTTGCGGTACAAGAGACCCAGTACTTC. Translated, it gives CASSRLAVQETQYF.

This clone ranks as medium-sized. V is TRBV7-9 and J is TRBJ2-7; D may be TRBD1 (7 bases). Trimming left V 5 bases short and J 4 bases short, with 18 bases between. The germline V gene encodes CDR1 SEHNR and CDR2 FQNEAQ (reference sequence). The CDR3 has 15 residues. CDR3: CASSPTEGAQYEQYF. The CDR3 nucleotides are TGTGCCAGCAGCCCGACGGAGGGGGCCCAGTACGAGCAGTACTTC.

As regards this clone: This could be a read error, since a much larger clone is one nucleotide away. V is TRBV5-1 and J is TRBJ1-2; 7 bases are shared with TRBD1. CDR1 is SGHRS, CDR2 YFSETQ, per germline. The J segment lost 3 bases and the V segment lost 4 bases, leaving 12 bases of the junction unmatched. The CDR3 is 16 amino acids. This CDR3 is CASSHLDRYRDYGYTF. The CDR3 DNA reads TGCGCCAGCAGCCACCTGGACAGGTATCGGGACTATGGCTACACCTTC.

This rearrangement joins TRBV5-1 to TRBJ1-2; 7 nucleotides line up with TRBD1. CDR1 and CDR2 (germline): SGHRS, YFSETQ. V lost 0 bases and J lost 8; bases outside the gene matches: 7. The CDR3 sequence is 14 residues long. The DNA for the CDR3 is TGCGCCAGCAGCTTGGGACAGGGCCCCTTCGGCTACACCTTC. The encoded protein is CASSLGQGPFGYTF.

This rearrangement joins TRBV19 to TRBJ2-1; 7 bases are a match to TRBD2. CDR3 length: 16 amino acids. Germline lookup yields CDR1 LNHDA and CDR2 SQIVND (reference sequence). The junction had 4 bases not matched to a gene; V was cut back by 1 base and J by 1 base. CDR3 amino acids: CASSIGSGWSYNEQFF. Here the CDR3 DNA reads TGTGCCAGTAGTATAGGTAGCGGGTGGTCCTACAATGAGCAGTTCTTC.

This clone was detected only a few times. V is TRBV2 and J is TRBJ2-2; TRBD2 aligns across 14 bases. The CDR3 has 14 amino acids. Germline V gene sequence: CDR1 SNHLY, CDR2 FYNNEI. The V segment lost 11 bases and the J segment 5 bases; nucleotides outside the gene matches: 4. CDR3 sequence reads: CACWTSGRTGELFF. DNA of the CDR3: TGTGCCTGTTGGACTAGCGGGAGGACCGGGGAGCTGTTTTTT. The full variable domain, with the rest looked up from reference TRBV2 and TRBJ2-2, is EPEVTQTPSHQVTQMGQEVILRCVPISNHLYFYWYRQILGQKVEFLVSFYNNEISEKSEIFDDQFSVERPDGSNFTLKIRSTKLEDSAMYFCACWTSGRTGELFFGEGSRLTVL.

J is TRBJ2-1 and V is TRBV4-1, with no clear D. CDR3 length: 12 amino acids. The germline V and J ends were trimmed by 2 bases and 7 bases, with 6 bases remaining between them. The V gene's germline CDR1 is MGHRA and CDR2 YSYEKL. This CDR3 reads CASSQRGNEQFF. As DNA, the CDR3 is TGCGCCAGCAGCCAACGAGGTAATGAGCAGTTCTTC.